The T cell receptor beta chain under discussion was sequenced for a study of T cell responses to AZD1222 COVID-19 vaccine. Generated by immunoSEQ multiplex PCR, the TCRdb table keeps only in-frame clones and is missing some. The sample includes about 100,000 clones, about 86% of them seen just once. Whole-study findings and limits: Scientists sampled the repertoires only once the peak T cell response had passed. White British ancestry dominated among donors, who included more females, and clonal diversity was possibly underestimated.

As for this clone: Its matching antigen is unknown.

V shed 4 bases, J shed 4 bases, and the junction held 8 bases outside the gene matches. Per germline, CDR1 KGHSH and CDR2 LQKENI. The CDR3 is made up of 16 amino acids. The source is an adult in good health. Sequencing used peripheral blood, obtained on day 0 of AZD1222 vaccination. The V call is TRBV18, the J call TRBJ1-5, with TRBD1 matching 9 bases. CDR3 in amino acids: CASSQTGGATNQPQHF. As DNA, the CDR3 is TGTGCCAGCTCACAAACAGGGGGCGCAACGAATCAGCCCCAGCATTTT.